This T cell receptor (beta chain) was retrieved from a study of cytomegalovirus exposure and HLA in healthy donors (dated by TCRdb to between 2016 and 2019). About the study as a whole: According to an earlier analysis of around 600 of the donors, about 190 million T cells yielded 100 million or so unique TCR beta sequences and about 280 Gb of sequence data. Roughly 310 gigabases of sequencing data and approximately 84 million unique TCR sequences were included in an early release covering 550 to 650 HLA-typed donors. The genetic ancestry cluster associated with self-reported Caucasian donors included around 76% of the approximately 410 genotyped donors. The study aimed to test whether cataloging public T cell receptors could reveal signatures of past pathogen exposure. The T cell repertoires of roughly 660 subjects were profiled by immunosequencing and related to cytomegalovirus serostatus. Along with the approximately 700-subject first cohort, a separate validation cohort of 120 different subjects was used. High-throughput TCR immunosequencing, statistical association of individual TCRs with disease status, and machine learning were combined to predict cytomegalovirus infection status. A later analysis re-analyzed previously published TCR beta repertoires from about 730 donors and added high-resolution HLA genotyping to study TCR occurrence patterns. In the later analysis, no new phenotypic data were used to find candidate immune exposures; instead, reliance was placed on TCR beta sequences and their occurrence across donors. To decide whether each TCR beta V gene segment behaved as functional or pseudogenic, an earlier analysis of nearly 600 of the donors relied on high-throughput TCR beta sequencing. Donor age, sex, ethnicity and CMV serostatus were collected together with the repertoire data. A later genetic analysis used genome-wide SNP genotypes for about 60% of the roughly 700 donors, treating that subset as a discovery cohort. Every discovery cohort repertoire had been produced on one sequencing platform. Both class I and class II loci were covered by HLA typing, at four-digit resolution. The number of donors typed differed by locus, with 629-630 for A, B, C, DRB1 and DQB1, around 520 for DQA1, 600 to 610 for DPA1, and some 470 for DPB1. A handful of DR-DQ haplotypes were handled as single units for association and clustering because linkage in the cohort was strong. Among approximately 370 genotyped donors of the cohort, an average of roughly 230,000 unique TCR beta nucleotide sequences was sequenced per donor, of which about 18% were non-productive. Study-level results and caveats: Some IMGT-functional V segments, including TRBV6-2 and TRBV6-3, could not be told apart with the 87-base-pair reads, so those segments were excluded. Three of the identified cytomegalovirus-associated TCR beta chains were confirmed in vitro to be specific for cytomegalovirus antigens. Over 15 rarely observed V segments, including chromosome 9 orphons, were excluded from the earlier analysis of approximately 500 of the donors because counts were too low. Because HLA typing was unavailable for some donors at each locus, only the typed subset was used in association tests. The authors suggested that the approach could potentially be generalized to other disease states and immunological phenotypes. Sequencing depth was assumed to be roughly uniform across donors in the presence/absence analyses, though that assumption may not hold. CMV serostatus was the only immune exposure information available for the cohort. A later genetic analysis associated a missense DCLRE1C variant with V-gene and J-gene trimming of TCR beta chains, and an independent cohort replicated the association. In a later analysis, TCR association rates were found to vary across HLA loci, with the most associated TCRs seen for DRB1 alleles and the fewest for HLA-C alleles. A later analysis reported that several top co-occurrence clusters appeared linked to parvovirus B19, influenza, CMV and Epstein-Barr virus. The cohort was sequenced for TCR beta chains only, and without alpha or paired-chain data the features that could be detected were limited. Compared with the approximately 670-donor mean, donors in an Asian-associated ancestry cluster had fewer N-insertions in productive TCRs, according to a later genetic analysis. Most TCR sequences were observed very rarely across donors, whereas some public TCRs were present in many individuals. The classifier was reported to diagnose cytomegalovirus status with high specificity and sensitivity in both the original cohort and the validation cohort. Linkage disequilibrium might explain the correlated functional status among segregating V segments, but an unknown experimental factor could not be ruled out. At a false discovery rate of 0.05, a later analysis linked under 20,000 TCR beta sequences to specific HLA alleles. A cluster of highly shared sequence variants was judged likely to represent a technical artifact of the sequencing pipeline. The study listed 164 TCR beta chains as associated with cytomegalovirus. An earlier analysis of approximately 570 of the donors showed that most TCR beta V segments appeared in productive rearrangements either about 87% or about 30% of the time, which broadly matched IMGT annotations. A further reported finding was that TCR beta sequences accurately predicted the HLA-A and HLA-B alleles for most subjects in the first cohort. Most CMV-associated TCR beta chains appeared to be HLA-restricted in a later analysis, and the HLA associations seemed to be driven largely by CMV exposure. In a later analysis, HLA-associated TCR beta chains showed more clonal expansion and lower generation probabilities than non-associated chains that were equally common. When HLA alleles, especially DR and DQ, strongly co-occurred, attributing TCR associations to individual alleles was difficult.

Preparation of the library involved the immunoSEQ multiplex PCR assay. For the multiplex PCR, a mixture combining 60 forward primers for TCR Vbeta segments and 13 reverse primers for TCR Jbeta segments was used. A multiplex PCR assay on genomic DNA amplified the CDR3 region of rearranged TCR beta genes. On the Illumina HiSeq System, the amplified TCR beta libraries were sequenced as 87-base-pair reads. On the authors' methods: A later analysis tallied tens of millions of unique TCR beta chains across the 666 repertoires, and about 12 million of those chains were shared by two or more donors. Raw reads were error-corrected and collapsed into unique sequences with a nearest-neighbor algorithm that merged closely related sequences to remove PCR and sequencing errors. CDR3 sequences were aligned to IMGT reference sequences to assign V, D and J gene segments. Each retained sequence needed at least a six-nucleotide match to both a V gene segment and a J gene segment. Rearrangements were called productive when the CDR3 lacked stop codons and stayed in frame with V and J; all others were non-productive. CDR3 was defined according to IMGT convention as the region running from the second conserved V-encoded cysteine to the conserved J-encoded phenylalanine. Sequences without an unambiguous match to a single V gene segment were excluded from the earlier analysis of 587 of the donors. An earlier analysis of 450 to 650 of the donors called V segments functional above 56.7% productive rearrangements and segregating when the between-donor standard deviation exceeded 5%. A statistical classification framework was built for diagnosing cytomegalovirus status from the catalog of TCR beta chain sequences. A later analysis assigned V and J genes by comparing TCR nucleotide sequences with IMGT/GENE-DB human TR gene sequences. In a later analysis, CDR3 sequences and most-parsimonious VDJ recombination scenarios were assigned using the TCRdist pipeline. In a later analysis, each TCR beta chain was defined by its CDR3 amino acid sequence together with its V-gene family, and reads without a unique V-gene family were excluded. In a later analysis, 450 to 600 highly shared, low-generation-probability nucleotide sequences were removed to address suspected cross-contamination and a sequencing artifact. In a later analysis, a clonal expansion index was calculated for each public chain from normalized within-repertoire ranks of inferred template counts. Generation probabilities in a later analysis came from a VDJ recombination model fitted to out-of-frame rearrangements, and those results were checked against IGoR. In a later analysis, TCR-TCR, TCR-HLA and TCR-CMV co-occurrence was scored with hypergeometric tests, and a repertoire-size bias correction was applied to TCR pairs. False discovery rates were estimated in a later analysis by permuting HLA or CMV assignments 20 times. In a later analysis, co-occurring TCRs were grouped with DBSCAN, and TCRdist sequence similarity was added when clustering was performed within HLA-allele-positive subsets. For co-occurrence clustering, repertoires with fewer than 30,000 or more than 120,000 public chains were excluded, along with a handful of repertoires with anomalous nucleotide sharing. The source is immuneACCESS, and TCRdb retained only in-frame sequences with V and J called. Part of the clones is not carried over; for the studies checked, unresolved V genes explain less than half of this, and the remainder is unexplained. V and J calls and clone size are as listed in that table; D and trimming were resolved from the DNA. The sample has roughly 110,000 clones on record, more than 75% of them singletons. Of the sample, 2% to 3% falls within the top ten clones.

The CDR3 has 15 amino acids, counting the end cysteine and phenylalanine. The entry retains the CDR3 DNA only, 45 bases that are in frame from base 1. Based on the germline V gene, the CDR1 and CDR2 sequences are SGHNT and YENEEA. At the junction V is shortened by 3 bases and J by 1 base, with 9 bases in between. Worth noting for this clone: It lacks a known antigen. No qualities accompany the bases; no much larger clone lies one base away.

The cohort comprised 666 healthy bone marrow donors. All cohort members were sampled while nominally healthy, although unrecorded immune exposures were likely present. The donor tested CMV seropositive, placing the donor among the 289 seropositive members of the cohort. Every donor gave a peripheral blood sample, and the peripheral blood mononuclear cells from that sample were used for TCR beta sequencing. The Qiagen DNeasy Blood Extraction Kit was used to extract genomic DNA from the blood cell samples. The clonotype was recovered from a man aged 25-45 years in good health and CMV-seropositive. The receptor chain draws on TRBV11-3 and TRBJ2-2; the D gene is perhaps TRBD1, on 5 matching bases. Sequenced input: PBMCs. The CDR3 here reads CASSFQGLNTGELFF. The base sequence is TGTGCCAGCAGCTTCCAGGGCCTGAACACCGGGGAGCTGTTTTTT.